This T cell receptor beta chain was documented in a study of T-cell memory formation after mild COVID-19 (dated by TCRdb to about 2021). About the study as a whole: Most TCR sequence clusters were specific to one of the two donors. T-cell clones expanding and contracting after mild COVID-19 in a couple of donors were tracked by longitudinal TCRalpha and TCRbeta repertoire sequencing. Two young, previously healthy adult volunteers made up the cohort, one male and one female.

The study at large found these results: Some responding clones were detected in pre-infection memory, which suggested that pre-existing cross-reactive memory T cells had joined the SARS-CoV-2 response. Contracting CD4+ clones turned up mainly in the CM and EM memory subsets, whereas EMRA was where CD8+ clones were enriched. Clones that contracted from day 15 to 85 showed balanced CD4/CD8 phenotypes, whereas a second wave of clones that expanded from day 15 to 37 leaned towards CD4+. Whether the second-wave clones peaking on day 37 were SARS-CoV-2 specific was not confirmed. Only two mild cases were covered by the study, and larger cohorts that include severe cases with pre-infection samples were considered necessary.

TCRdb records Illumina NovaSeq 6000 as the sequencer. TCRalpha and TCRbeta cDNA libraries were constructed by 5'RACE with constant-segment primers, with sample barcodes and unique molecular identifiers being introduced. Trizol reagent was used to extract RNA from every sample. The libraries were amplified in two PCR steps, and the second step added a second sample barcode and Illumina TruSeq adapters. Sequencing of the libraries was done on an Illumina NovaSeq, producing 2 x 150 bp paired-end reads. The authors' pipeline ran thus. Reads were demultiplexed and collapsed into UMI-guided consensus sequences with migec v1.2.7. Using mixcr v2.1.11, the UMI consensuses were aligned to TRA and TRB V and J templates and assembled into clonotypes. A clonotype was counted as expanded or contracted only if both edgeR and NoisET called the change significant, with noise models trained on biological replicates. For edgeR calls, the cutoffs were a false discovery rate-adjusted p below 0.01 and a log2 fold-change threshold of 1. As an exploratory analysis of dynamics, max-normalized trajectories of the 1000 most abundant clonotypes were examined by PCA with hierarchical clustering. Separately sequenced CD4+ and CD8+ repertoires were used to assign the CD4 or CD8 phenotype of responding clones. The raw public reads went through TCRdb reprocessing: fastp at Q25, MiXCR clone calling, in-frame beta chains kept. Every CDR3 protein is listed once, alongside the most common genes and DNA of its rows. The V and J calls were determined by TCRdb, not by the authors. For this sample the table gives around 450,000 distinct CDR3 sequences, of which approximately 24% were detected only once. Jointly, the top ten make up 8.8% of the sample.

Ficoll-Paque density gradient centrifugation was used to isolate PBMCs. The CDR3 goes from the cysteine to the phenylalanine over 14 residues. Of the read, only the CDR3 DNA is kept; its 42 bases are in frame from base 1. The germline V gene (reference sequence) sets CDR1 to GTSNPN and CDR2 to SVGIG. V gives up 1 base and J gives up 2 bases, and the segment between their germline ends measures 10 bases. Comment on this clonotype: What this receptor recognizes is not known. No base quality information exists; no much larger clone differs at one position.

Sequenced material: PBMCs or a T cell subset sorted from them (not recorded which). This clonotype was obtained from an adult woman who had mild COVID-19 (a few samples of this study predate the infection). The sample titles of this study are shuffled in the database, so cell type and time point are left out; the donor was told from shared clones. The V and J genes are TRBV30 and TRBJ2-3; a confident D gene designation cannot be given. CDR3 reads: CAWSGLSSTDTQYF. The DNA sequence is as follows: TGTGCCTGGAGTGGGCTTTCCTCCACAGATACGCAGTATTTT. Supplemented by the reference TRBV30 and TRBJ2-3 proteins around the CDR3, the complete variable domain is SQTIHQWPATLVQPVGSPLSLECTVEGTSNPNLYWYRQAAGRGLQLLFYSVGIGQISSEVPQNLSASRPQDRQFILSSKKLLLSDSGFYLCAWSGLSSTDTQYFGPGTRLTVL.